The rows below give T cell receptor beta chains drawn from one sample of a study of cytomegalovirus exposure and HLA in healthy donors. Sequenced by immunoSEQ multiplex PCR; TCRdb stores in-frame clones only, minus some. The sample gives around 120,000 clones, about 80% of which show up once; under 3% is in the top ten. Input material: PBMCs. These receptors came from a man aged 25-45 years in good health and CMV-seronegative. The CDR3 runs from the conserved cysteine through the conserved F or W. The D gene is left open where the match is weak. Clone size is given for some rows only: seen once, a few or many times, or a class if the clone is expanded.

V gene	clone size	D gene	J gene	CDR3 protein	CDR3 DNA
TRBV12-5	-	-	TRBJ2-1	CASGPDWNEQFF	TGTGCTAGTGGCCCGGACTGGAATGAGCAGTTCTTC
TRBV9	-	TRBD2	TRBJ2-1	CASSVLGLVEGEQFF	TGTGCCAGCAGCGTTCTCGGACTAGTTGAAGGTGAGCAGTTCTTC
TRBV16	few	-	TRBJ2-1	CASSQSRGTNNEQFF	TGTGCCAGCAGCCAATCACGTGGCACCAACAATGAGCAGTTCTTC
TRBV7-8	-	-	TRBJ2-5	CASSPVSGEETQYF	TGTGCCAGCAGCCCCGTTTCGGGAGAAGAGACCCAGTACTTC
TRBV15	-	-	TRBJ1-5	CATSIVAATGEPQHF	TGTGCCACCAGCATCGTCGCAGCCACGGGGGAGCCCCAGCATTTT
TRBV4-1	-	-	TRBJ2-5	CASSRGQGGETQYF	TGCGCCAGCAGCCGAGGACAGGGAGGGGAGACCCAGTACTTC
TRBV9	once	TRBD2	TRBJ2-1	CASSPGGTIYNEQFF	TGTGCCAGCAGCCCAGGTGGGACTATCTACAATGAGCAGTTCTTC
TRBV7-2	-	TRBD2	TRBJ2-1	CASSLRTSGRAAFF	TGTGCCAGCAGCCTAAGGACTAGCGGGAGGGCCGCGTTCTTC
TRBV25-1	-	TRBD1	TRBJ2-5	CASSRTGQRDQETQYF	TGTGCCAGCAGCCGAACGGGACAGCGAGACCAAGAGACCCAGTACTTC
TRBV27	-	TRBD2	TRBJ2-7	CASPIAGGSYEQYF	TGTGCCAGCCCAATAGCGGGGGGCTCCTACGAGCAGTACTTC
TRBV5-6	once	-	TRBJ1-1	CASSPLSQARFEAFF	TGTGCCAGCAGCCCCTTATCCCAGGCCCGGTTTGAAGCTTTCTTT
TRBV7-8	-	TRBD2	TRBJ2-1	CASSLVRALAGFYNEQFF	TGTGCCAGCAGCTTAGTTCGGGCCCTAGCGGGATTTTACAATGAGCAGTTCTTC
TRBV7-2	-	-	TRBJ2-1	CASSLISGTYNEQFF	TGTGCCAGCAGCTTAATTAGCGGAACCTACAATGAGCAGTTCTTC
TRBV21-1	-	-	TRBJ2-1	CASSKDGGGNEQFF	TGTGCCAGCAGCAAAGACGGGGGGGGAAATGAGCAGTTCTTC
TRBV7-2	-	-	TRBJ2-1	CASSLTLALPRNEQFF	TGTGCCAGCAGCTTAACGCTAGCCCTTCCTCGCAATGAGCAGTTCTTC
TRBV27	few	-	TRBJ1-1	CASSLRQPGIAFF	TGTGCCAGCAGTTTACGCCAGCCAGGGATAGCTTTCTTT
TRBV5-4	-	TRBD1	TRBJ2-1	CASSLETGGRYNEQFF	TGTGCCAGCAGCTTGGAGACAGGGGGAAGATACAATGAGCAGTTCTTC
TRBV29-1	-	TRBD2	TRBJ2-5	CSVGVAGGPTAQYF	TGCAGCGTTGGGGTAGCGGGAGGGCCAACGGCCCAGTACTTC
TRBV9	-	TRBD1	TRBJ2-7	CASSRSGQDSYEQYF	TGTGCCAGCAGCCGATCGGGACAGGACTCCTACGAGCAGTACTTC
TRBV6-5	-	TRBD1	TRBJ2-3	CASSPTGVGTDTQYF	TGTGCCAGCAGCCCTACAGGGGTGGGCACAGATACGCAGTATTTT
TRBV27	-	TRBD2	TRBJ2-1	CASSPQLAGAYNEQFF	TGTGCCAGCAGCCCCCAACTAGCGGGGGCCTACAATGAGCAGTTCTTC
TRBV7-9	-	TRBD1	TRBJ2-2	CASRGTQGAGELFF	TGTGCCAGCAGGGGTACACAGGGGGCCGGGGAGCTGTTTTTT
TRBV6-1	few	-	TRBJ2-7	CASHGPQVGQYF	TGTGCCAGCCATGGGCCCCAAGTCGGGCAGTACTTC
TRBV7-6	-	-	TRBJ1-3	CASSAEPGTKNTIYF	TGTGCCAGCAGCGCGGAACCCGGGACTAAGAACACCATATATTTT
TRBV7-9	-	TRBD1	TRBJ1-1	CSSSLAQGKFTEAFF	TGTTCCAGCAGCTTAGCACAGGGGAAGTTCACTGAAGCTTTCTTT
TRBV7-9	-	TRBD2	TRBJ2-1	CASSLVAGGWDEQFF	TGTGCCAGCAGCTTAGTAGCGGGAGGGTGGGATGAGCAGTTCTTC
TRBV5-4	-	-	TRBJ2-3	CASSLTRFSVPDTQYF	TGTGCCAGCAGCTTGACACGGTTCAGCGTTCCAGATACGCAGTATTTT
TRBV9	-	TRBD1	TRBJ1-1	CASSAGTGGVNPEAFF	TGTGCCAGCAGCGCCGGGACAGGGGGCGTAAACCCTGAAGCTTTCTTT
TRBV28	once	TRBD2	TRBJ2-2	CASSFGGVDTGELFF	TGTGCCAGCAGTTTTGGGGGGGTAGACACCGGGGAGCTGTTTTTT
TRBV19	-	-	TRBJ1-1	CASIPGRGATEAFF	TGTGCCAGTATCCCGGGCAGGGGAGCGACTGAAGCTTTCTTT
TRBV7-8	few	-	TRBJ1-5	CASSPWSVPQHF	TGTGCCAGCAGCCCCTGGTCAGTGCCCCAGCATTTT
TRBV28	once	-	TRBJ1-2	CASSTGTAYKNYGYPF	TGTGCCAGCAGTACCGGGACTGCCTATAAGAACTACGGCTACCCCTTC
TRBV11-3	-	TRBD1	TRBJ2-2	CASSLLAGTGHTGELFF	TGTGCCAGCAGCCTACTAGCCGGGACAGGGCACACCGGGGAGCTGTTTTTT
TRBV6-6	-	TRBD2	TRBJ2-1	CASSYSREGLGNEQFF	TGTGCCAGCAGTTACTCCAGGGAGGGCCTGGGGAATGAGCAGTTCTTC
TRBV5-1	-	-	TRBJ1-1	CASSGTGLAAFF	TGCGCCAGCAGCGGAACAGGGTTGGCAGCTTTCTTT
TRBV9	-	-	TRBJ2-5	CASSVATGNQETQYF	TGTGCCAGCAGCGTAGCTACGGGGAACCAAGAGACCCAGTACTTC
TRBV28	-	-	TRBJ1-1	CASKWAKTGTEAFF	TGTGCCAGCAAGTGGGCTAAGACGGGGACTGAAGCTTTCTTT
TRBV7-2	-	TRBD2	TRBJ2-1	CASSLGGGGRALDEQFF	TGTGCCAGCAGCTTAGGAGGCGGCGGGAGGGCCTTAGATGAGCAGTTCTTC
TRBV28	few	-	TRBJ2-7	CASSLYNNGGYEQYF	TGTGCCAGCAGTTTATACAATAACGGAGGCTACGAGCAGTACTTC
TRBV19	-	-	TRBJ2-5	CASNKDWSQETQYF	TGTGCCAGTAATAAAGACTGGAGTCAAGAGACCCAGTACTTC
TRBV14	-	TRBD2	TRBJ2-2	CASSPRLAGVTGELFF	TGTGCCAGCAGCCCCCGACTAGCGGGAGTCACCGGGGAGCTGTTTTTT
TRBV19	-	TRBD2	TRBJ2-1	CASSNGLANYNEQFF	TGTGCCAGTAGTAACGGACTAGCGAACTACAATGAGCAGTTCTTC
TRBV6-5	-	-	TRBJ2-2	CASRTANTGELFF	TGTGCCAGCAGGACAGCGAACACCGGGGAGCTGTTTTTT
TRBV7-8	few	-	TRBJ1-1	CASAMNTEAFF	TGTGCCAGCGCTATGAACACTGAAGCTTTCTTT
TRBV6-6	-	TRBD1	TRBJ2-7	CASSGTAYEQYF	TGTGCCAGCAGCGGGACAGCCTACGAGCAGTACTTC
TRBV5-4	few	TRBD1	TRBJ1-1	CASSPRQGRNTEAFF	TGTGCCAGCAGCCCGCGACAGGGGAGGAACACTGAAGCTTTCTTT
TRBV27	-	-	TRBJ2-2	CASSLSYRPGELFF	TGTGCCAGCAGTTTATCCTACAGGCCCGGGGAGCTGTTTTTT
TRBV6-1	few	TRBD1	TRBJ1-5	CAIDRALVQPQHF	TGTGCCATAGACAGGGCACTGGTACAGCCCCAGCATTTT
TRBV19	-	-	TRBJ2-7	CASSMGRGREFRVYEQYF	TGTGCCAGTAGTATGGGGCGGGGCAGGGAATTTAGGGTCTACGAGCAGTACTTC
TRBV27	-	-	TRBJ1-5	CASSPQGSGQPQNF	TGTGCCAGCAGCCCACAGGGCTCTGGTCAGCCCCAGAATTTT
TRBV7-8	-	TRBD2	TRBJ2-1	CASSTRLAGLPYNEQFF	TGTGCCAGCAGCACCAGACTAGCGGGATTACCCTACAATGAGCAGTTCTTC
TRBV5-1	-	-	TRBJ1-5	CASSLVGATNQPQHF	TGCGCCAGCAGCTTGGTGGGCGCTACTAATCAGCCCCAGCATTTT
TRBV6-5	-	-	TRBJ1-2	CASSQQGNYGYTF	TGTGCCAGCAGTCAACAGGGCAACTATGGCTACACCTTC
TRBV10-3	-	-	TRBJ1-2	CAISGLRDSGYTF	TGTGCCATCAGTGGGCTCAGGGATAGTGGCTACACCTTC
TRBV5-4	-	-	TRBJ2-7	CASSLVGGGFKEQYF	TGTGCCAGCAGCTTGGTTGGCGGGGGCTTCAAAGAGCAGTACTTC
TRBV6-1	-	-	TRBJ2-6	CASSEETRWGLAGANVLTF	TGTGCCAGCAGTGAAGAGACGAGATGGGGGCTAGCCGGGGCCAACGTCCTGACTTTC
TRBV7-9	-	-	TRBJ2-1	CASSGGAGARTYNEQFF	TGTGCCAGCAGCGGAGGGGCGGGGGCTAGGACCTACAATGAGCAGTTCTTC